This is a list of T cell receptor beta chains from one sample in a study of regulatory T cells in long-lasting Graves disease. TCRdb re-called the multiplex PCR reads through MiXCR, storing one row per CDR3 protein. The repertoire includes 300,000 or so distinct CDR3 sequences, around a fifth of them detected once, and about 29% sits in the top ten. The sequenced sample was peripheral blood mononuclear cells (PBMCs), obtained when the disease was refractory, from a patient treated with antithyroid drugs. These TCRs come from a female donor with Graves disease. CDR3s include the opening cysteine and the closing phenylalanine or tryptophan. A D gene is named only where the DNA matches it firmly. Rows may omit the clone size; those that give it use once, few, many or a size class.

size: .; J: TRBJ1-6; V: TRBV19; D: .; DNA: TGTGCCAGCGGGTCTGGCCCGGGCACTGTGCCCCTCCACTTT; CDR3: CASGSGPGTVPLHF
size: .; J: TRBJ1-5; V: TRBV6-1; D: .; DNA: TGTGCCAGCACCCTAGGAGGGACCAATCAGCCCCAGCATTTT; CDR3: CASTLGGTNQPQHF
size: many; J: TRBJ1-5; V: TRBV24-1; D: .; DNA: TGTGCCACCAGTGATTTGCAATCGGAACAGCCCCAGCATTTT; CDR3: CATSDLQSEQPQHF
size: .; J: TRBJ1-3; V: TRBV5-1; D: .; DNA: TGCGCCAGCAGAGAACGGGGGGCAGGAAACACCATATATTTT; CDR3: CASRERGAGNTIYF
size: .; J: TRBJ2-1; V: TRBV11-2; D: TRBD2; DNA: TGTGCCAGCAGCTCGAACAGGCTAGCGGCCTATAATGAGCAGTTCTTC; CDR3: CASSSNRLAAYNEQFF
size: .; J: TRBJ1-5; V: TRBV12-3/TRBV12-4; D: TRBD1; DNA: TGTGCCAGCAGTCTACAGGGGTATCAGCCCCAGCATTTT; CDR3: CASSLQGYQPQHF
size: .; J: TRBJ2-7; V: TRBV4-2; D: .; DNA: TGTGCCAGCAGGCAAGACCAGGGGGGGAGATACGAGCAGTACTTC; CDR3: CASRQDQGGRYEQYF
size: .; J: TRBJ2-2; V: TRBV28; D: TRBD1; DNA: TGTGCCAGCCAAGACAGGGCGCAAAACACCGGGGAGCTGTTTTTT; CDR3: CASQDRAQNTGELFF
size: few; J: TRBJ2-7; V: TRBV27; D: .; DNA: TGTGCCAGCAGTTTCTCATTAGGCTACGAGCAGTACTTC; CDR3: CASSFSLGYEQYF
size: .; J: TRBJ2-7; V: TRBV10-3; D: .; DNA: TGTGCCATCAGTGAGCAGGACTATTCTTACGAGCAGTACTTC; CDR3: CAISEQDYSYEQYF
size: few; J: TRBJ2-7; V: TRBV12-3/TRBV12-4; D: .; DNA: TGTGCCAGCAGTTCATTGCGTCACTACGAGCAGTACTTC; CDR3: CASSSLRHYEQYF
size: many; J: TRBJ1-5; V: TRBV28; D: .; DNA: TGTGCCAGCAACCCTCCGGACGGCAATCAGCCCCAGCATTTT; CDR3: CASNPPDGNQPQHF
size: many; J: TRBJ1-5; V: TRBV3-1; D: TRBD1; DNA: TGTGCCAGCAGCGGGACAGGGGCCAATCAGCCCCAGCATTTT; CDR3: CASSGTGANQPQHF
size: many; J: TRBJ1-1; V: TRBV3-1; D: .; DNA: TGTGCCAGCAGCCAAGCCCAGGGTCGGGTCACTGAAGCTTTCTTT; CDR3: CASSQAQGRVTEAFF
size: few; J: TRBJ1-2; V: TRBV12-3/TRBV12-4; D: TRBD1; DNA: TGTGCCAGCAGGGGACAGGGGGAGCACTATGGCTACACCTTC; CDR3: CASRGQGEHYGYTF
size: many; J: TRBJ1-5; V: TRBV12-3/TRBV12-4; D: .; DNA: TGTGCCAGCAGCCTCACAGGCAGAGGCTATAGCAATCAGCCCCAGCATTTT; CDR3: CASSLTGRGYSNQPQHF
size: few; J: TRBJ1-1; V: TRBV9; D: .; DNA: TGTGCCAGCAGCGTAGGGGGCGGCCCCGGCGTGGAAGCTTTCTTT; CDR3: CASSVGGGPGVEAFF
size: many; J: TRBJ1-5; V: TRBV3-1; D: .; DNA: TGTGCCAGCAGCCAAGACCATAGCAATCAGCCCCAGCATTTT; CDR3: CASSQDHSNQPQHF
size: many; J: TRBJ1-2; V: TRBV12-5; D: TRBD1; DNA: TGTGCTAGTGGTCCGGGGACAGGGGGCGTAGTAGGTTATGGCTACACCTTC; CDR3: CASGPGTGGVVGYGYTF
size: .; J: TRBJ1-4; V: TRBV19; D: .; DNA: TGTGCCAGTAGTGTCGGGGGGTTTAATGAAAAACTGTTTTTT; CDR3: CASSVGGFNEKLFF
size: .; J: TRBJ2-7; V: TRBV7-3; D: TRBD2; DNA: TGTGCCAGCATCTTCGGACTAGTTGAAGGCGAGCAGTACTTC; CDR3: CASIFGLVEGEQYF
size: few; J: TRBJ1-2; V: TRBV19; D: TRBD1; DNA: TGTGCCAGCACCGGGCAGGGGGCGACTCCGTCTCTTGGCTACACCTTC; CDR3: CASTGQGATPSLGYTF
size: few; J: TRBJ2-7; V: TRBV7-9; D: TRBD2; DNA: TGTGCCAGCAGCTCGCTCCTAGCGGGAGGGCTCGAGCAGTACTTC; CDR3: CASSSLLAGGLEQYF
size: many; J: TRBJ2-5; V: TRBV6-1; D: .; DNA: TGTGCCAGCAGCACTAACTCGAAAGAGACCCAGTACTTC; CDR3: CASSTNSKETQYF
size: many; J: TRBJ1-5; V: TRBV28; D: .; DNA: TGTGCCAGCAGCAAGGGACATTGGCAGCCCCAGCATTTT; CDR3: CASSKGHWQPQHF
size: many; J: TRBJ1-1; V: TRBV11-2; D: .; DNA: TGTGCCAGCAGCTTAGTGGGGTACATGAACACTGAAGCTTTCTTT; CDR3: CASSLVGYMNTEAFF
size: many; J: TRBJ1-1; V: TRBV7-8; D: TRBD1; DNA: TGTGCCAGCAGCTTAGCCAGGACAGGGAGGACTGAAGCTTTCTTT; CDR3: CASSLARTGRTEAFF
size: many; J: TRBJ1-2; V: TRBV5-6; D: .; DNA: TGTGCCAGCCACCGACGGCACGTCTATGGCTACACCTTC; CDR3: CASHRRHVYGYTF
size: many; J: TRBJ1-4; V: TRBV11-3; D: .; DNA: TGTGCCAGCAGCCCTGGGGGGGGGCACGATGAAAAACTGTTTTTT; CDR3: CASSPGGGHDEKLFF
size: few; J: TRBJ2-7; V: TRBV28; D: TRBD2; DNA: TGTGCCAGCAGTTTATGGAGACTAGCGGGAGTTCTCCGCGAGCAGTACTTC; CDR3: CASSLWRLAGVLREQYF
size: .; J: TRBJ1-4; V: TRBV11-2; D: TRBD1; DNA: TGTGCCAGCAGCTTGGGACAGGGATCCTACAAACTGTTTTTT; CDR3: CASSLGQGSYKLFF
size: many; J: TRBJ2-7; V: TRBV24-1; D: .; DNA: TGTGCCACCAGTGATAGGGCAGCTTCTCCCTACGAGCAGTACTTC; CDR3: CATSDRAASPYEQYF
size: many; J: TRBJ1-1; V: TRBV28; D: .; DNA: TGTGCCAGCACCTTACCCGTGAACACTGAAGCTTTCTTT; CDR3: CASTLPVNTEAFF
size: once; J: TRBJ1-2; V: TRBV6-9; D: TRBD1; DNA: TGTGCCAGCAGTTACCGCGACAGGGCCCTTGGCTACACCTTC; CDR3: CASSYRDRALGYTF
size: many; J: TRBJ2-7; V: TRBV3-1; D: TRBD1; DNA: TGTGCCAGCAGCTACGGGACAGCTTACGAGCAGTACTTC; CDR3: CASSYGTAYEQYF
size: .; J: TRBJ2-2; V: TRBV3-2; D: .; DNA: TGTGCCAGCAGCCAAGATCTCTCGAACACCGGGGAGCTGTTTTTT; CDR3: CASSQDLSNTGELFF
size: once; J: TRBJ1-1; V: TRBV19; D: TRBD1; DNA: TGTGCCAGTAGTATTGGACAGGAGGCGTATGAAGCTTTCTTT; CDR3: CASSIGQEAYEAFF
size: .; J: TRBJ2-2; V: TRBV9; D: .; DNA: TGTGCCAGCAGCCCCCACGGAGCCCTAACCGGGGAGCTGTTTTTT; CDR3: CASSPHGALTGELFF
size: few; J: TRBJ2-2; V: TRBV7-9; D: .; DNA: TGTGCCAGCAGCTTTGAAGGCCACACCGGGGAGCTGTTTTTT; CDR3: CASSFEGHTGELFF
size: .; J: TRBJ2-5; V: TRBV2; D: TRBD1; DNA: TGTGCCAGCAGTAAGCGGACAGGAGCCCAAGAGACCCAGTACTTC; CDR3: CASSKRTGAQETQYF
size: few; J: TRBJ2-3; V: TRBV7-9; D: TRBD1; DNA: TGTGCCAGCAGCGGCTTCGGGACAGGCCAACGGTCACAGTATTTT; CDR3: CASSGFGTGQRSQYF
size: .; J: TRBJ2-7; V: TRBV28; D: .; DNA: TGTGCCAGCAGTTTAAGCACACGACACTCCAGCTCCTACGAGCAGTACTTC; CDR3: CASSLSTRHSSSYEQYF
size: few; J: TRBJ2-7; V: TRBV7-2; D: .; DNA: TGTGCCAGCAGCTTAGATGTGGGGCTGACCCATTTCTTACCTTCCTACGAGCAGTACTTC; CDR3: CASSLDVGLTHFLPSYEQYF